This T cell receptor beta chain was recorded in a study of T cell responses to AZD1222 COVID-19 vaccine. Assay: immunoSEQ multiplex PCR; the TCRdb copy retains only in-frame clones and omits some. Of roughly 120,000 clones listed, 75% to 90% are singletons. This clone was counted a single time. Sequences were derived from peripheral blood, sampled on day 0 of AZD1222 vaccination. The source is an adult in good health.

The CDR3: CASSPFGTGVSEQYF. The CDR3 DNA reads TGCGCCAGCAGTCCCTTCGGGACAGGGGTTAGCGAGCAGTACTTC. This sequence joins TRBV5-1 and TRBJ2-7; 10 bases fit TRBD1. The V gene end was trimmed by 5 bases and the J gene end by 6 bases; junction bases not matched to a gene: 11. Germline-derived CDR1 and CDR2 are SGHRS and YFSETQ. This CDR3 region has 15 residues.